This T cell receptor beta chain comes out of a study of cytomegalovirus exposure and HLA in healthy donors. Whole-study context: Previous work identified roughly 120 million unique TCR beta sequences from approximately 190 million T cells.

Concerning this clone: Its antigen is undetermined.

When sampled, the donors appeared nominally healthy, though they likely had unrecorded immune exposures. The CDR3 loop spans 15 amino acids. Trimming took 3 bases from V and 3 from J, leaving 15 bases between them. Germline V gene lookup returns CDR1 SGDLS and CDR2 YYNGEE. The PCR employed 60 Vbeta primers together with 13 Jbeta primers. Using immunoSEQ multiplex PCR, the repertoire was profiled, and TCRdb retains in-frame clones only, with some absent. The table lists 150,000 to 180,000 clones, around 83% of them singletons, with about 2.3% in the top ten. The study's findings and limits: Of the V segments, some could not be distinguished, including TRBV6-2 and TRBV6-3, and were excluded. Highly shared sequence variants in one cluster were likely a sequencing artifact.

This chain joins TRBV9 and TRBJ2-5; no definite D call. This TCR was recovered from a woman aged 18-30 years in good health and CMV-seronegative. Material: PBMCs. CDR3 sequence (DNA): TGTGCCAGCAGCGGCCCCCCCCCGCAGGAAGAGACCCAGTACTTC. It encodes CASSGPPPQEETQYF.